These T cell receptor beta chains were read from a single sample in a study of neurological immune-mediated disorders. TCRdb processed the 5' RACE reads anew with MiXCR; each CDR3 protein has one entry. The sample records under 11,000 distinct CDR3 sequences, 20% to 25% being singletons. The specimen sequenced was CD8+ T cells from blood. The source is a woman aged 40 to 50 with multiple sclerosis. The CDR3 runs from the conserved cysteine through the conserved F or W. A D gene is named only where the DNA matches it firmly. Some rows have no size entry. The others give once, few or many, or a class for an expanded clone.

D	V	size	J	CDR3	DNA
-	TRBV15	medium-sized	TRBJ2-7	CATSGQVDHEQYF	TGTGCCACCAGCGGGCAGGTTGACCACGAGCAGTACTTC
TRBD1	TRBV7-2	many	TRBJ2-2	CASSSGQGRSTGELFF	TGTGCCAGCAGCTCCGGACAGGGGAGGTCGACCGGGGAGCTGTTTTTT
-	TRBV2	few	TRBJ2-7	CASSEGGLSYEQYF	TGTGCCAGCAGTGAAGGGGGCCTATCCTACGAGCAGTACTTC
TRBD2	TRBV15	-	TRBJ2-7	CATSRDWLADPYEQYF	TGTGCCACCAGCAGAGATTGGCTAGCGGACCCGTACGAGCAGTACTTC
-	TRBV12-3/TRBV12-4	-	TRBJ1-1	CASSLTLSYTEAFF	TGTGCCAGCAGTTTAACCCTCTCGTACACTGAAGCTTTCTTT
TRBD2	TRBV20-1	many	TRBJ2-3	CSARDEASGGLSTDTQYF	TGCAGTGCTAGAGATGAGGCTAGCGGGGGCTTAAGCACAGATACGCAGTATTTT
-	TRBV5-1	many	TRBJ2-1	CASTKGDNEQFF	TGCGCCAGCACAAAGGGGGACAATGAGCAGTTCTTC
-	TRBV9	many	TRBJ1-4	CASSPGGEKLFF	TGTGCCAGCAGCCCCGGAGGGGAAAAACTGTTTTTT
-	TRBV21-1	many	TRBJ1-4	CASSIRDRGDEKLFF	TGTGCCAGCAGCATCCGGGACAGGGGAGATGAAAAACTGTTTTTT
-	TRBV10-3	-	TRBJ1-5	CAIGYQPQHF	TGTGCCATTGGGTATCAGCCCCAGCATTTT
-	TRBV9	medium-sized	TRBJ1-3	CASSDDPDSGNTIYF	TGTGCCAGCAGCGATGATCCGGACTCTGGAAACACCATATATTTT
-	TRBV10-3	medium-sized	TRBJ1-1	CATREFNTEAFF	TGTGCCACCAGGGAATTTAACACTGAAGCTTTCTTT
-	TRBV14	medium-sized	TRBJ1-2	CASSQGWGIGYGYTF	TGTGCCAGCAGCCAAGGTTGGGGTATCGGCTATGGCTACACCTTC
-	TRBV4-1	many	TRBJ1-5	CASSHRPFGNQPQHF	TGCGCCAGCAGCCACCGCCCTTTCGGCAATCAGCCCCAGCATTTT
TRBD2	TRBV5-6	many	TRBJ2-5	CASSYGLAGVGAQYF	TGTGCCAGCAGCTACGGACTAGCGGGGGTCGGGGCCCAGTACTTC
-	TRBV10-2	many	TRBJ2-7	CASRGTYEQYF	TGCGCCAGCAGGGGTACTTACGAGCAGTACTTC
-	TRBV20-1	medium-sized	TRBJ2-7	CSARDLRGGPSYEQYF	TGCAGTGCTAGAGATCTTAGGGGGGGCCCCTCCTACGAGCAGTACTTC
TRBD1	TRBV5-1	many	TRBJ2-1	CASSLTGGGYTGEQFF	TGCGCCAGCAGCTTAACAGGGGGCGGATATACGGGTGAGCAGTTCTTC
-	TRBV27	medium-sized	TRBJ1-1	CASSFPWGNTEAFF	TGTGCCAGCAGTTTCCCCTGGGGGAACACTGAAGCTTTCTTT
-	TRBV20-1	medium-sized	TRBJ1-1	CSARVGETEAFF	TGCAGTGCTAGAGTGGGGGAGACTGAAGCTTTCTTT